Presented here are 20 T cell receptor beta chains from one specimen sequenced in a study of T-cell memory formation after mild COVID-19. TCRdb reanalysed the 5' RACE reads using MiXCR and keeps one entry per CDR3 protein. The sample carries 180,000 or so distinct CDR3 sequences, around 10% recorded once. The source material was PBMCs or a T cell subset sorted from them (not recorded which). The receptors originated from a man aged 18 to 29 who had mild COVID-19 (a few samples of this study predate the infection). Cell type and time point are not known.

This chain joins TRBV12-3 or TRBV12-4 and TRBJ2-3; D gene ambiguous. The CDR3 runs to 14 residues. Trimming removed 2 bases at V and 6 bases at J, with 12 bases between. The CDR3: CASSLRSHEDTQYF. In nucleotides, the CDR3 is TGTGCCAGCAGTTTAAGGTCACACGAGGATACGCAGTATTTT.

This clonotype was counted between two and nine times. The rearrangement joins TRBV5-1 to TRBJ2-3; 8 bases fit TRBD2. V was clipped by 0 bases and J by 6 bases; unmatched bases: 12. This CDR3 spans 17 amino acids. Germline values: CDR1 SGHRS, CDR2 YFSETQ. CDR3 coding DNA: TGCGCCAGCAGCTTGGCCCTCTCGGGGGGGCGGGAGGATACGCAGTATTTT. Translation: CASSLALSGGREDTQYF. The full variable domain, its missing parts supplied by reference TRBV5-1 and TRBJ2-3, is KAGVTQTPRYLIKTRGQQVTLSCSPISGHRSVSWYQQTPGQGLQFLFEYFSETQRNKGNFPGRFSGRQFSNSRSEMNVSTLELGDSALYLCASSLALSGGREDTQYFGPGTRLTVL.

This clonotype was counted many times. The chain joins TRBV4-1 to TRBJ1-4, with 7 bases fitting TRBD1. The CDR3 sequence is 15 residues long. The trim removed 0 bases at V and 7 bases at J, leaving 5 bases unmatched. The germline V gene encodes CDR1 MGHRA and CDR2 YSYEKL. CDR3 sequence (DNA): TGCGCCAGCAGCCAAGAAAACAGGGGTTTTGAAAAACTGTTTTTT. Translated: CASSQENRGFEKLFF.

This chain links TRBV28 with TRBJ2-5; no firm D call. Germline-derived CDR1 and CDR2 are MDHEN and SYDVKM. This CDR3 is built from 11 residues. Trimming cost V 10 bases and J 7 bases, with 13 bases left between them. The CDR3, as DNA: TGTGCCACCTCCCAACCTAGGACCCAGTACTTC. Amino acid sequence: CATSQPRTQYF. The full variable domain, its missing parts supplied by reference TRBV28 and TRBJ2-5, is DVKVTQSSRYLVKRTGEKVFLECVQDMDHENMFWYRQDPGLGLRLIYFSYDVKMKEKGDIPEGYSVSREKKERFSLILESASTNQTSMYLCATSQPRTQYFGPGTRLLVL.

This clonotype was detected only a few times. The V and J genes are TRBV4-3 and TRBJ1-5, with D hard to call. Germline V gene data show CDR1 as LGHNA and CDR2 as YSLEER. This CDR3 comprises 14 residues. V was trimmed by 0 bases and J by 7 bases, leaving 10 bases between them. DNA of the CDR3: TGCGCCAGCAGCCAAGAACGTTATGTCCAGCCCCAGCATTTT. It encodes CASSQERYVQPQHF.

This clonotype was detected only a few times. The chain uses TRBV7-3 and TRBJ2-6; D call uncertain. Trimming pared 4 bases from V and 1 base from J, leaving 8 bases between. The CDR3 length is 15 residues. Looked up from germline, CDR1 is SGHTA and CDR2 is FQGTGA. The CDR3 loop is CASSSSVSGANVLTF. The CDR3 region has the DNA TGTGCCAGCAGCTCAAGCGTATCTGGGGCCAACGTCCTGACTTTC.

At least ten counts were recorded for this clonotype. The chain links TRBV28 to TRBJ2-7; D gene unclear. The ends were cut back, 3 bases at V and 3 bases at J, with 3 bases in the middle. CDR3 length: 11 amino acids. Germline loops: CDR1 MDHEN, CDR2 SYDVKM. Here the CDR3 DNA reads TGTGCCAGCAGTTTGGGCTACGAGCAGTACGTC. It is translated as CASSLGYEQYV.

The chain combines TRBV7-6 with TRBJ2-3; TRBD2 is a possible D gene (5 bases). The CDR3 is made up of 13 amino acids. Germline CDR1 and CDR2: SGHVS and FNYEAQ. The V gene lost 5 bases and the J gene lost 4 bases, with 10 bases spanning the gap. The CDR3 loop is CASSPVSADTQYF. The CDR3 DNA is TGTGCCAGCAGCCCGGTTAGCGCAGATACGCAGTATTTT.

The sample holds a few counts of this clonotype. This sequence joins TRBV20-1 and TRBJ1-3; TRBD1 agrees at 10 bases. Germline V lookup: CDR1 DFQATT, CDR2 SNEGSKA (reference sequence). The CDR3 runs 15 residues. The trim removed 3 bases at V and 4 bases at J, leaving 6 bases unmatched. The DNA for the CDR3 is TGCAGTGCTAGGAGACAGGGGGCGCGGGGAAACACCATATATTTT. Translated, it gives CSARRQGARGNTIYF.

There are a few counts of this clonotype. The chain uses TRBV7-2 and TRBJ1-6; D uncertain. This CDR3 is 15 amino acids long. Trimming took off 1 base at V and 10 bases at J, with 14 bases between the two ends. In germline, CDR1 is SGHTA, CDR2 FQGNSA. The CDR3 spells CASSLEGIPPSPLHF. The CDR3, as DNA: TGTGCCAGCAGCTTAGAAGGAATCCCACCATCACCCCTCCACTTT.

This clonotype was picked up a small number of times. V gene TRBV9 combines with J gene TRBJ2-1; D call uncertain. This CDR3 region has 12 residues. V was trimmed by 5 bases and J by 4 bases, leaving 7 bases between them. The germline V gene encodes CDR1 SGDLS and CDR2 YYNGEE. This CDR3 is CASSAQYNEQFF. In DNA form, the CDR3 reads TGTGCCAGCAGTGCCCAGTACAATGAGCAGTTCTTC.

This clonotype was counted between two and nine times. The chain uses TRBV5-1 and TRBJ2-1; 7 bases align to TRBD1. CDR3 length: 12 residues. Germline V lookup: CDR1 SGHRS, CDR2 YFSETQ. V lost 5 bases, J lost 15 bases, and 11 bases stayed unmatched. CDR3 sequence reads: CASRKETGDVFF. The CDR3 region has the DNA TGCGCCAGCAGGAAAGAAACAGGGGACGTGTTCTTC.

The CDR3 loop is CASSQRLPTPRDEQFF. The CDR3 nucleotides read TGTGCCAGCAGCCAAAGGCTACCGACCCCCAGGGATGAGCAGTTCTTC. The rearrangement uses TRBV3-1 and TRBJ2-1; D may be TRBD1 (5 bases). Germline V lookup: CDR1 LGHDT, CDR2 YNNKEL (reference sequence). The V end was cut by 2 bases, the J end by 8 bases, with 19 bases between. The CDR3 has 16 residues.

The genes are TRBV5-8 and TRBJ1-2, with D unresolved. Germline-derived CDR1 and CDR2 are SGHTS and YDEGEE. The CDR3 length is 14 residues. With 0 bases removed from V and 8 bases from J, the gap between germline ends came to 14 bases. The chain's CDR3 is CASSLVPPRQGYTF. The CDR3 DNA reads as TGTGCCAGCAGCTTGGTCCCGCCCCGTCAAGGCTACACCTTC.

A few counts support this clonotype. The chain links TRBV7-2 to TRBJ2-2; D is unclear. In germline, CDR1 is SGHTA, CDR2 FQGNSA. Trimming shortened V by 1 base and J by 3 bases, and 3 bases separated the two germline ends. The CDR3 is made up of 13 amino acids. The CDR3 protein is CASSLDYTGELFF. The CDR3 region has the DNA TGTGCCAGCAGCTTAGACTACACCGGGGAGCTGTTTTTT.

This clonotype came up a few times. The gene calls are TRBV5-1 and TRBJ1-2; D not certain. Germline V gives CDR1 SGHRS, CDR2 YFSETQ. Deletions cut 2 bases from V and 7 bases from J, with 12 bases between. This CDR3 is built from 13 residues. CDR3 bases: TGCGCCAGCAGCTTCACCCCCGAGGGTGGCTACACCTTC. Amino acids: CASSFTPEGGYTF.

In its sample, this clonotype was seen many times. The rearrangement joins TRBV5-5 to TRBJ2-1, with 9 bases fitting TRBD2. V shed 2 bases, J shed 14 bases, and the junction held 8 bases outside the gene matches. Germline CDR1 SGHKS, CDR2 YYEKEE (reference sequence). The CDR3 runs to 13 residues. The CDR3: CASSFLAGGPEFF. The CDR3 nucleotides read TGTGCCAGCAGCTTTCTTGCGGGGGGGCCGGAGTTCTTC.

This clonotype showed up many times. The chain couples TRBV27 to TRBJ2-7; possibly TRBD2 for D (5 bases). There are 16 residues in the CDR3. The germline V gene has CDR1 MNHEY and CDR2 SMNVEV (reference sequence). Trimming took off 1 base at V and 0 bases at J, with 13 bases between the two ends. The CDR3: CASSLWASSSSYEQYF. The CDR3 DNA reads TGTGCCAGCAGTTTATGGGCTAGCTCCAGCTCCTACGAGCAGTACTTC.

This clonotype was seen many times. The chain uses TRBV10-3 and TRBJ1-5; D is uncertain. V lost 0 bases, J lost 1 base, and 10 bases lay in between. Per germline, CDR1 ENHRY and CDR2 SYGVKD. The CDR3 is 16 residues long. The CDR3 spells CAISESGVISNQPQHF. DNA of the CDR3: TGTGCCATCAGTGAGTCTGGAGTAATAAGCAATCAGCCCCAGCATTTT.

The chain has TRBV4-2 and TRBJ2-3; 13 bases align to TRBD2. The germline V gene encodes CDR1 LGHNA and CDR2 YNFKEQ. The CDR3 has 17 residues. V shed 3 bases and J 6 bases; nucleotides not matched to a gene: 9. CDR3 loop: CASSQETSGGFPDTQYF. Here the CDR3 DNA reads TGTGCCAGCAGCCAGGAGACTAGCGGGGGGTTCCCGGATACGCAGTATTTT.